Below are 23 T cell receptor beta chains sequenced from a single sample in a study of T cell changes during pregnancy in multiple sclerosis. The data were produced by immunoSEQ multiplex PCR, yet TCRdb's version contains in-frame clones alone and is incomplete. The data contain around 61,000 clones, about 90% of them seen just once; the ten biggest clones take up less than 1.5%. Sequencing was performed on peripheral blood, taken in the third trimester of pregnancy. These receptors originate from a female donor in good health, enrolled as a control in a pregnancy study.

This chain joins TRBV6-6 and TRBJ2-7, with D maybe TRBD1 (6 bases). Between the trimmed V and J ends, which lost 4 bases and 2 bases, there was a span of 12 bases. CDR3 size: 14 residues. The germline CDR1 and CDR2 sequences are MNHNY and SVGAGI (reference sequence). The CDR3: CASSFRDKTYEQYF. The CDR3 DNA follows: TGTGCCAGCAGTTTCCGGGACAAGACCTACGAGCAGTACTTC.

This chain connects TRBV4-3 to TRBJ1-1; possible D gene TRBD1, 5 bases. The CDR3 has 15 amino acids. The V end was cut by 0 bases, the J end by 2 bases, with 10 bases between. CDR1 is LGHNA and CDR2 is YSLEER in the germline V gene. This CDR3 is CASSQERQLNTEAFF. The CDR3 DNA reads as TGCGCCAGCAGCCAAGAGAGACAGCTAAACACTGAAGCTTTCTTT.

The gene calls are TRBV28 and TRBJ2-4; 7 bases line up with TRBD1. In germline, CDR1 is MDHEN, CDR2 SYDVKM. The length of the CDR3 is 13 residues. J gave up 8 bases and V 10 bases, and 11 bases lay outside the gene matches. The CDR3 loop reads CATLRQGVYIQYF. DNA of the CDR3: TGTGCCACCCTCCGACAGGGTGTATACATTCAGTACTTC.

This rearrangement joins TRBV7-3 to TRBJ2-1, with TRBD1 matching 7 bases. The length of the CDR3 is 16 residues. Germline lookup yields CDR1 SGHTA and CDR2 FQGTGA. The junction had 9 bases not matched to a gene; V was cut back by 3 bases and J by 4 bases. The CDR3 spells CASSFRAEQGYNEQFF. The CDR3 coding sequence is TGTGCCAGCAGCTTTCGGGCTGAACAGGGGTACAATGAGCAGTTCTTC.

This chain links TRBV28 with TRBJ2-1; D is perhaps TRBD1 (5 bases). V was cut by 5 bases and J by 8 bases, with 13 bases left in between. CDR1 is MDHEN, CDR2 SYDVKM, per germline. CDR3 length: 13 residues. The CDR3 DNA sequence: TGTGCCAGCAGTGACAGATTGTCGGATGAGCAGTTCTTC. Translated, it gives CASSDRLSDEQFF. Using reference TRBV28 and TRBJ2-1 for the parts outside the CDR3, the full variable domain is DVKVTQSSRYLVKRTGEKVFLECVQDMDHENMFWYRQDPGLGLRLIYFSYDVKMKEKGDIPEGYSVSREKKERFSLILESASTNQTSMYLCASSDRLSDEQFFGPGTRLTVL.

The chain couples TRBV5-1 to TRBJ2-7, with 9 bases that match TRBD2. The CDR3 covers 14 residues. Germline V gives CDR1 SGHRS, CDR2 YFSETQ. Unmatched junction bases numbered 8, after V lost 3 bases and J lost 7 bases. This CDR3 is CASSWGLASGEQYF. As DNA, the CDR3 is TGCGCCAGCAGCTGGGGACTAGCTTCGGGGGAGCAGTACTTC.

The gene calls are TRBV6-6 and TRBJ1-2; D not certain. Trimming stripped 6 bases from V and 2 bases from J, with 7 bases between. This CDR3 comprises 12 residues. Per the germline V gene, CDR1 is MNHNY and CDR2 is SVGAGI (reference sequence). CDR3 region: CASSPGNYGYTF. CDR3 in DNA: TGTGCCAGCAGCCCAGGAAACTATGGCTACACCTTC.

Here the CDR3 DNA reads TGTGCCACCAGCGAAAAGCTCGGGACAAGGACCTACGAGCAGTACTTC. It is translated as CATSEKLGTRTYEQYF. The chain is built from TRBV15 and TRBJ2-7, with D possibly TRBD1 on 6 matching bases. The CDR3 totals 16 residues. The germline V gene encodes CDR1 LNHNV and CDR2 YYDKDF (reference sequence). V was clipped by 5 bases and J by 2 bases, with 19 bases between them.

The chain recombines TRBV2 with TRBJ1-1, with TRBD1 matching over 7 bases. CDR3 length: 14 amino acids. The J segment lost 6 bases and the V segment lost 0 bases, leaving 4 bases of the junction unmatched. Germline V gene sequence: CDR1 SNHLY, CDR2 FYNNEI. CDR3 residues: CASSEARDSSEAFF. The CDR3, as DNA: TGTGCCAGCAGTGAAGCGCGGGACAGCTCTGAAGCTTTCTTT.

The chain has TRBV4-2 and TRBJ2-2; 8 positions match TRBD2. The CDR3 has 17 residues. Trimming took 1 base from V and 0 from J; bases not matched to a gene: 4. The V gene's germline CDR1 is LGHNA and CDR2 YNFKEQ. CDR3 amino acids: CASSQASGRTNTGELFF. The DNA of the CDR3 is TGTGCCAGCAGCCAAGCTAGCGGGCGGACGAACACCGGGGAGCTGTTTTTT.

This CDR3 reads CASSLWGDSRSSYEQYF. The CDR3 coding sequence is TGTGCCAGCAGTTTATGGGGGGACAGTCGGAGCTCCTACGAGCAGTACTTC. This chain links TRBV28 with TRBJ2-7; 7 bases are shared with TRBD1. Per germline, CDR1 MDHEN and CDR2 SYDVKM. There are 17 residues in the CDR3. V was clipped by 0 bases and J by 0 bases; unmatched bases: 8.

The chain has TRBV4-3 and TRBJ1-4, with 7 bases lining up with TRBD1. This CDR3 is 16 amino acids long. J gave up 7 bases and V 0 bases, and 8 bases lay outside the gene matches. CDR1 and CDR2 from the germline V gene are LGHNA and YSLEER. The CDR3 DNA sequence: TGCGCCAGCAGCCAAGAGCAATGGGACAGCAGTGAAAAACTGTTTTTT. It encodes CASSQEQWDSSEKLFF.

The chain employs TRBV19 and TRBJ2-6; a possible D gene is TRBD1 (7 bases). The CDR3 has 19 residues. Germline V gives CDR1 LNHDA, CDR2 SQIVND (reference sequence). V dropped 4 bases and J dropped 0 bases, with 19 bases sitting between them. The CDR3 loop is CASSNPGGLASSGANVLTF. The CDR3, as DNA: TGTGCCAGTAGTAACCCAGGGGGACTTGCCTCCTCTGGGGCCAACGTCCTGACTTTC. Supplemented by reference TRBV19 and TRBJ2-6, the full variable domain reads DGGITQSPKYLFRKEGQNVTLSCEQNLNHDAMYWYRQDPGQGLRLIYYSQIVNDFQKGDIAEGYSVSREKKESFPLTVTSAQKNPTAFYLCASSNPGGLASSGANVLTFGAGSRLTVL.

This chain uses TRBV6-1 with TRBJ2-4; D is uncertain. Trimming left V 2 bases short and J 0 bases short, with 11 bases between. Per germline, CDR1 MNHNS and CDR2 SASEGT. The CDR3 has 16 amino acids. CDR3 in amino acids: CASSEQALLAKNIQYF. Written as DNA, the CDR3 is TGTGCCAGCAGTGAACAGGCCTTACTAGCCAAAAACATTCAGTACTTC.

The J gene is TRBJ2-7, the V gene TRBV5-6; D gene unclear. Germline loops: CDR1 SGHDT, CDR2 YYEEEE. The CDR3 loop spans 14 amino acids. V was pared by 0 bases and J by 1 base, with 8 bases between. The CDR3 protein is CASSLGQASYEQYF. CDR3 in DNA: TGTGCCAGCAGCTTGGGTCAGGCGTCCTACGAGCAGTACTTC.

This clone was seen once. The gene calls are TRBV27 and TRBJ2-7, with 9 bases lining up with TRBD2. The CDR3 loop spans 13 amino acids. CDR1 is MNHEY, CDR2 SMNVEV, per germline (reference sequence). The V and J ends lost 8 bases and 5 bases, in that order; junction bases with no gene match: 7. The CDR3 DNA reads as TGTGCCAGCGGCGGGGGGGCAGATAACGAGCAGTACTTC. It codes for CASGGGADNEQYF.

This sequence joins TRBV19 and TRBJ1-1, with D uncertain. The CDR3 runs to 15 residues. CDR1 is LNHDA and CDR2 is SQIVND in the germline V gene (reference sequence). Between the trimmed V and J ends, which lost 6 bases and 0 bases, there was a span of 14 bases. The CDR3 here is CASRGRHRMNTEAFF. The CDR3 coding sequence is TGTGCCAGTAGGGGGAGACATCGGATGAACACTGAAGCTTTCTTT.

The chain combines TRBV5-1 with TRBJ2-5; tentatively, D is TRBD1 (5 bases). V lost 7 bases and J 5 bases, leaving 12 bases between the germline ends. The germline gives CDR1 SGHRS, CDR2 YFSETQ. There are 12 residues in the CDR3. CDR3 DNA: TGCGCCAGCTCAGGGAAAGGGGAGACCCAGTACTTC. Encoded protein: CASSGKGETQYF.

The CDR3 DNA reads as TGTGCCAGCAGTTTACCGACAAAAGATACGCAGTATTTT. This gives the protein CASSLPTKDTQYF. The rearrangement joins TRBV28 to TRBJ2-3; D gene ambiguous. V lost 2 bases to trimming and J lost 5 bases, with 8 bases between them. CDR1 and CDR2 (germline): MDHEN, SYDVKM. The CDR3 runs to 13 residues.

The chain's CDR3 is CASSKPGYTSGGPNEQFF. The CDR3, as DNA: TGTGCCAGCAGCAAACCAGGGTATACTAGCGGGGGGCCGAATGAGCAGTTCTTC. The chain recombines TRBV7-9 with TRBJ2-1, with 12 positions matching TRBD2. J lost 7 bases, V lost 5 bases, and 15 bases had no gene match. The CDR3 is 18 amino acids. Germline V CDR1 and CDR2: SEHNR, FQNEAQ (reference sequence).

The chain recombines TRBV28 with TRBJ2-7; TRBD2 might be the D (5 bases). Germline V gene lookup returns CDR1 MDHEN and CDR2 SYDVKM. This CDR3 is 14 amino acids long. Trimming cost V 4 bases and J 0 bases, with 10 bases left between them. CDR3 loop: CASSYGLLSYEQYF. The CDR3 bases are TGTGCCAGCAGTTACGGACTCCTCTCCTACGAGCAGTACTTC. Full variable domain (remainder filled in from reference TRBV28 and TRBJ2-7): DVKVTQSSRYLVKRTGEKVFLECVQDMDHENMFWYRQDPGLGLRLIYFSYDVKMKEKGDIPEGYSVSREKKERFSLILESASTNQTSMYLCASSYGLLSYEQYFGPGTRLTVT.

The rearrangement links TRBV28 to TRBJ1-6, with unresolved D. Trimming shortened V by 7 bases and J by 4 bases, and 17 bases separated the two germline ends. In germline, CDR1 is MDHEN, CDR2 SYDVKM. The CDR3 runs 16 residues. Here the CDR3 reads CASNIMEESYNSPLHF. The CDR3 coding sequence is TGTGCCAGCAACATTATGGAGGAGAGTTATAATTCACCCCTCCACTTT.

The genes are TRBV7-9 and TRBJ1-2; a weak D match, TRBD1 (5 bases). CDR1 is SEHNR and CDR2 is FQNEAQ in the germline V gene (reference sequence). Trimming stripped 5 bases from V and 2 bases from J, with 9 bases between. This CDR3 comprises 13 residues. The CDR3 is CASSRAGNYGYTF. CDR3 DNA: TGTGCCAGCAGCCGGGCAGGGAACTATGGCTACACCTTC.